The clone carrying this T cell receptor (beta chain) was found once. Its antigen is still unknown. TCRdb's table, derived via immunoSEQ multiplex PCR, lists solely in-frame clones and lacks some. The sample shows about 350,000 clones, around 89% of them seen only once. The treatment here: roughly 20 received Ad26.COV2.S at low or high dose, single or two shots; about 5 received placebo; per-sample allocation not given. After the first vaccine or placebo injection, samples were drawn on day 63. Donation was by an adult aged 18-55 years who was in Boston. CDR1 and CDR2 (germline): SEHNR, FQNEAQ (reference sequence). V lost 5 bases, J lost 1 base, and 11 bases lay in between. This CDR3 is 14 amino acids long. The sample belongs to a study of Ad26.COV2.S vaccination and SARS-CoV-2 variants. The overall study: The donor was enrolled in the Ad26.COV2.S arm of the COV1001 trial. Intramuscular Ad26.COV2.S doses were given once or twice, 56 days apart.

Overall study results and limits: CD8+ and CD4+ T cells specific for spike reportedly responded with substantial breadth after vaccination.

Specimen: peripheral blood, collected in a trial of Ad26.COV2.S vaccine versus placebo. V and J are TRBV7-9 and TRBJ2-5, with D perhaps assigned TRBD1 or TRBD2 (6 bases each). The clonotype originates from a person aged 18-65 years who received the Ad26.COV2.S COVID-19 vaccine or a placebo. CDR3 sequence: CASSIGGSQETQYF. As DNA, the CDR3 is TGTGCCAGCAGCATAGGGGGGAGCCAAGAGACCCAGTACTTC.